Listed below are T cell receptor beta chains from one sample, sequenced in a study of T cell repertoires in cytomegalovirus infection. Which antigens these TCRs recognize remains unknown. TCRdb processed the reads anew with MiXCR; each CDR3 protein has one entry. The sample consists of about 770,000 distinct CDR3 sequences, 25% to 30% of them appearing once. This sample comprised cultured CD8+ T cells from PBMCs, obtained from culture after CMV antigen stimulation. The receptors were sampled from a human donor in good health (CMV status not recorded). Some clones in this sample may be carry-over from other donors' samples. Each CDR3 is given with its conserved first and last residue. Fields, in order: J gene, D gene, V gene, clone size, CDR3 DNA, CDR3 protein. The D gene is left open where the match is weak. Clone size is shown for a subset of rows, as once, few, many or a class of expanded clone.

j_call: TRBJ1-2
d_call: .
v_call: TRBV7-4
clone_size: many
cdr3_nt: TGTGCCAGCAGCTTAGAAGACATCCCAGCTAACTATGGCTACACCTTC
cdr3_aa: CASSLEDIPANYGYTF

j_call: TRBJ2-5
d_call: .
v_call: TRBV7-9
clone_size: .
cdr3_nt: TGTGCCAGCAGCTTGTCGCCAGTTCCCTACCCCCTCTACCAAGAGACCCAGTACTTC
cdr3_aa: CASSLSPVPYPLYQETQYF

j_call: TRBJ1-5
d_call: .
v_call: TRBV25-1
clone_size: few
cdr3_nt: TGTGCCAGCAGTGAATTACGTAGCAATCAGCCCCAGCATTTT
cdr3_aa: CASSELRSNQPQHF

j_call: TRBJ1-2
d_call: .
v_call: TRBV7-4
clone_size: .
cdr3_nt: TGTGCCAGCAGCCGGTCGGGCTACACCTTC
cdr3_aa: CASSRSGYTF

j_call: TRBJ1-6
d_call: .
v_call: TRBV7-9
clone_size: .
cdr3_nt: TGTGCCAGCAGTCCCTCTGCTGGTTCACCCCTCCACTTT
cdr3_aa: CASSPSAGSPLHF

j_call: TRBJ2-2
d_call: .
v_call: TRBV6-6
clone_size: .
cdr3_nt: TGTGCCAGCAGTTCCCCCCCGCAGGGATTGATCGGGGAGCTGTTTTTT
cdr3_aa: CASSSPPQGLIGELFF

j_call: TRBJ2-7
d_call: .
v_call: TRBV7-6
clone_size: .
cdr3_nt: TGTGCCAGCAGGCATAACTCCATGGACGAGCAGTACTTC
cdr3_aa: CASRHNSMDEQYF

j_call: TRBJ2-3
d_call: .
v_call: TRBV6-6
clone_size: .
cdr3_nt: TGTGCCAGCAGTTACTCGATCGCACCGAGCACAGATACGCAGTATTTT
cdr3_aa: CASSYSIAPSTDTQYF

j_call: TRBJ2-3
d_call: TRBD2
v_call: TRBV6-1
clone_size: .
cdr3_nt: TGTGCCAGCAGTGAAGCGCGACTAGCTTACGGAGATACGCAGTATTTT
cdr3_aa: CASSEARLAYGDTQYF

j_call: TRBJ1-1
d_call: .
v_call: TRBV7-2
clone_size: .
cdr3_nt: TGTGCCAGCAGCTTACATGACAGCCTGAACACTGAAGCTTTCTTT
cdr3_aa: CASSLHDSLNTEAFF

j_call: TRBJ2-3
d_call: TRBD2
v_call: TRBV7-9
clone_size: many
cdr3_nt: TGTGCCAGCAGGCCCGGGACTAGCGCCACAGATACGCAGTATTTT
cdr3_aa: CASRPGTSATDTQYF

j_call: TRBJ1-5
d_call: TRBD1
v_call: TRBV19
clone_size: many
cdr3_nt: TGTGCCAGTATAAAGGGGGCGAATCAGCCCCAGCATTTT
cdr3_aa: CASIKGANQPQHF

j_call: TRBJ1-1
d_call: .
v_call: TRBV27
clone_size: .
cdr3_nt: TGTGCCAGCAGTACTTGGGGGCTGAACACTGAAGCTTTCTTT
cdr3_aa: CASSTWGLNTEAFF

j_call: TRBJ2-3
d_call: TRBD2
v_call: TRBV7-3
clone_size: .
cdr3_nt: TGTGCCAGCAGGTTAGGGTCAGTCGGGACTACATACACAGATACGCAGTATTTT
cdr3_aa: CASRLGSVGTTYTDTQYF

j_call: TRBJ2-3
d_call: .
v_call: TRBV12-5
clone_size: .
cdr3_nt: TGTGCTAGTGGTTTGTACGGGGGAGGCACAGATACGCAGTATTTT
cdr3_aa: CASGLYGGGTDTQYF

j_call: TRBJ1-4
d_call: .
v_call: TRBV19
clone_size: .
cdr3_nt: TGTGCCAGTAGTATTAAAGGGAGGGATGAAAAACTGTTTTTT
cdr3_aa: CASSIKGRDEKLFF

j_call: TRBJ2-1
d_call: .
v_call: TRBV7-9
clone_size: few
cdr3_nt: TGTGCCAGCAGCCCCCGGGGGAGCGGGCCGAGCTCCTACAATGAGCAGTTCTTC
cdr3_aa: CASSPRGSGPSSYNEQFF

j_call: TRBJ2-5
d_call: .
v_call: TRBV11-2
clone_size: few
cdr3_nt: TGTGCCAGCAGCTTCCAGGGGGGAAAGGGGGAGACCCAGTACTTC
cdr3_aa: CASSFQGGKGETQYF

j_call: TRBJ1-4
d_call: .
v_call: TRBV27
clone_size: .
cdr3_nt: TGTGCCAGCAGTCGACTCACCGGGGAAAAACTGTTTTTT
cdr3_aa: CASSRLTGEKLFF

j_call: TRBJ2-1
d_call: .
v_call: TRBV2
clone_size: .
cdr3_nt: TGTGCCAGCTGGGGGGGGCTTTACAATGAGCAGTTCTTC
cdr3_aa: CASWGGLYNEQFF

j_call: TRBJ2-5
d_call: .
v_call: TRBV7-8
clone_size: many
cdr3_nt: TGTGCCAGCAGCTTATTCGGGCAGGGCGCAGAGACCCAGTACTTC
cdr3_aa: CASSLFGQGAETQYF